The clone carrying this TCR beta chain was counted between two and nine times. This sample is drawn from a study of blood T cell repertoires in COVID-19. Background on the study: Acute-phase and convalescent COVID-19 samples originated in the United States, Italy and Spain. PBMCs, B-cell-depleted T cells, or T cells provided the cDNA or gDNA that made up the material.

The authors' processing: Estimated nucleated cell counts came from reference gene primer amplification. Measured with immunoSEQ multiplex PCR; TCRdb has only the in-frame clones, and not every one. For V, J and clone size, that table is used; D and trimming come from the DNA. The sample carries about 81,000 clones, about 91% recorded once. This sequence originates from an elderly woman with acute or convalescent COVID-19. Specimen: peripheral blood.

CDR3 protein: CASSPYMAGANVLTF. CDR3 in DNA: TGTGCCAGCAGCCCGTACATGGCTGGGGCCAACGTCCTGACTTTC. This chain uses TRBV14 with TRBJ2-6; D unresolved. CDR1 and CDR2 (germline): SGHDN, FVKESK. There are 15 residues in the CDR3. Trimming cost V 4 bases and J 2 bases, with 9 bases left between them. Full variable domain (missing parts from reference TRBV14 and TRBJ2-6): EAGVTQFPSHSVIEKGQTVTLRCDPISGHDNLYWYRRVMGKEIKFLLHFVKESKQDESGMPNNRFLAERTGGTYSTLKVQPAELEDSGVYFCASSPYMAGANVLTFGAGSRLTVL.